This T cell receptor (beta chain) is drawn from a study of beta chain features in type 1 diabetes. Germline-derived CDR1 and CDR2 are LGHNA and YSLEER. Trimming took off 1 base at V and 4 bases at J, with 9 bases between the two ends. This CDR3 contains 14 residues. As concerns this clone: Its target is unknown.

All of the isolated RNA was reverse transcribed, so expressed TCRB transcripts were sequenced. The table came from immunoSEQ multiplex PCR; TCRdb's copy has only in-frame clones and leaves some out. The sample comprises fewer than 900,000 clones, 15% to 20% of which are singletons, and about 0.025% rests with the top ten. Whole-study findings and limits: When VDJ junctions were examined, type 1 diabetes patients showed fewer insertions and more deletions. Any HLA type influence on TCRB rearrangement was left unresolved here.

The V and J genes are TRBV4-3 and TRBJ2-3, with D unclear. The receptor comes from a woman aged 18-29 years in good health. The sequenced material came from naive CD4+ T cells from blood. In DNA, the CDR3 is TGCGCCAGCAGCCAAGGCCCTCAATCAGATACGCAGTATTTT. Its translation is CASSQGPQSDTQYF.